The clone carrying this TCR beta chain was counted only a few times. Its target is not known. Molecular barcoding with unique molecular identifiers was used for the TCRbeta library. TCRdb independently ran MiXCR on the PCR reads; one entry per CDR3 protein. The sample has 250,000 or so distinct CDR3 sequences, roughly a quarter seen once. The data originate from a study of T-cell reconstitution after alpha-beta-depleted transplantation in children. Study-level points and caveats: At one year after transplant, newly produced T cells mostly accounted for T-cell counts and diversity.

Trimming shortened V by 5 bases and J by 1 base, and 10 bases separated the two germline ends. CDR3 length equals 13 residues. The germline V gene has CDR1 DFQATT and CDR2 SNEGSKA (reference sequence). The TCR sequence derives from a female patient aged 2 to 10 who had a stem cell transplant for congenital amegakaryocytic thrombocytopenia, so the T cells may come from the graft donor. V and J are TRBV20-1 and TRBJ2-3; possibly TRBD2 for D (5 bases). Specimen: PBMCs, mostly from graft donor cells, collected 360 days after TCRalphabeta/CD19-depleted stem cell transplant. CDR3 in amino acids: CSAADSRTDTQYF. The CDR3 DNA sequence: TGCAGTGCTGCGGACTCGCGCACAGATACGCAGTATTTT.